The following is a T cell receptor beta chain sequence with its context. As yet, its antigen is unknown. These data are taken from a study of shared clonotypes between healthy human individuals. About the study: Used for every donor were three CD4 naive, three CD4 memory, two CD8 naive and one CD8 memory plate. Study findings and constraints: Generation of non-shared clonotypes was less probable than generation of clonotypes shared by all four donors. Larger estimated richness was generally seen in naive subsets than in memory subsets.

CDR3 length: 16 residues. The V gene's germline CDR1 is SGHRS and CDR2 YFSETQ. V was clipped by 0 bases and J by 0 bases, with 11 bases between them. The table came from immunoSEQ multiplex PCR; TCRdb's copy has only in-frame clones and leaves some out. The data contain 600,000 to 800,000 clones, over 55% of them seen just once; the ten biggest clones take up less than 2%. Healthy and HIV-negative, the adult donors had no recent acute infections or vaccinations. The sequencing input was memory CD4+ T cells sorted from blood. Subset described: CD45RA-negative fraction. V gene TRBV5-1 combines with J gene TRBJ2-3; D not resolved. The TCR was taken from a woman aged 25 to 45 in good health. This CDR3 is CASSLDNGASTDTQYF. The DNA for the CDR3 is TGCGCCAGCAGCTTGGATAATGGAGCTAGCACAGATACGCAGTATTTT.